This section outlines one T cell receptor (beta chain) sequence together with its context. The CDR3 has 13 amino acids. The V gene's germline CDR1 is LGHNT and CDR2 FRNRAP. With 3 bases removed from V and 7 bases from J, the gap between germline ends came to 9 bases. Here immunoSEQ multiplex PCR was the method, and the copy in TCRdb shows in-frame clones only, minus some. The sample consists of over 150,000 clones, about 91% of them appearing once. This sample was taken from a study of control samples from healthy donors and cancer patients. What was sequenced was blood. This TCR came from a woman in her thirties or forties in good health. The rearrangement uses TRBV12-5 and TRBJ1-4; D remains ambiguous. The CDR3 sequence: CASGLGGGEKLFF. CDR3 coding DNA: TGTGCTAGTGGTTTAGGTGGCGGTGAAAAACTGTTTTTT.